The clone carrying this T cell receptor (beta chain) has just one count. Its target is not known. The data were taken from a study of CXCR4 blockade with PD-1 therapy in pancreatic cancer. The study's findings and limits: Survival did not correlate with tumor clonality, which averaged about 0.14 versus 0.05. More frequent amino acid clones had more nucleotide rearrangements, suggesting convergent selection. Antigen-specificity overlap of convergent dominant clones remained unconfirmed.

Patients who provided the archived tumor blocks had not received neoadjuvant therapy before surgery. Measured with immunoSEQ multiplex PCR; TCRdb has only the in-frame clones, and not every one. The table has under 800 clones, approximately 30% seen once. The source of this sequence is a human donor with pancreatic ductal adenocarcinoma. The sample consisted of tumor tissue.

The CDR3 protein is CASSPPNLRGNYGYTF. The DNA of the CDR3 is TGTGCCAGCTCACCTCCTAACCTCAGGGGTAACTATGGCTACACCTTC. This sequence joins TRBV18 and TRBJ1-2; D is perhaps TRBD1 (6 bases). V was trimmed by 3 bases and J by 1 base, leaving 15 bases between them. This CDR3 spans 16 amino acids. The germline gives CDR1 KGHSH, CDR2 LQKENI.